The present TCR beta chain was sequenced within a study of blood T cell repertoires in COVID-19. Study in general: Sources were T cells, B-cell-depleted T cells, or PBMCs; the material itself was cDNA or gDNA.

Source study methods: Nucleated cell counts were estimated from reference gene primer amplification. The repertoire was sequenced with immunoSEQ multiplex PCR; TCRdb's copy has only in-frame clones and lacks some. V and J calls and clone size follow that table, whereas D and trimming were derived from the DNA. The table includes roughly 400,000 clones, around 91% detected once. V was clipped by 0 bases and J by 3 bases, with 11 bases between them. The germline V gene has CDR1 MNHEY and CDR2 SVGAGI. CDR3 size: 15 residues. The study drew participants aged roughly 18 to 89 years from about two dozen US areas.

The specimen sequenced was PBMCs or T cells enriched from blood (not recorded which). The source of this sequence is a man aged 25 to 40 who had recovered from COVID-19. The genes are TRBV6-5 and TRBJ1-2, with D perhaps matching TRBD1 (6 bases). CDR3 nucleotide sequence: TGTGCCAGCAGTTACTCAGGGGGTATGCACTATGGCTACACCTTC. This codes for CASSYSGGMHYGYTF.